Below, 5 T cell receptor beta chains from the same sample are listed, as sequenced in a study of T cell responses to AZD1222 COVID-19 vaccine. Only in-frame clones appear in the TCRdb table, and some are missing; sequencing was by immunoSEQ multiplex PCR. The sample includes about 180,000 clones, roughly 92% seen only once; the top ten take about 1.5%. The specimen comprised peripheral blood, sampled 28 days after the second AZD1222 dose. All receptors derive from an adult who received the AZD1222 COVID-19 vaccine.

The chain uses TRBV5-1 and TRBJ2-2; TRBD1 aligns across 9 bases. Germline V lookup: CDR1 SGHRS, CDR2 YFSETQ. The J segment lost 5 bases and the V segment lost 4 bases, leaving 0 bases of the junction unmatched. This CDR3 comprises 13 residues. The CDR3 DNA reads TGCGCCAGCAGCGGACAGGGGACCGGGGAGCTGTTTTTT. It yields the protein CASSGQGTGELFF.

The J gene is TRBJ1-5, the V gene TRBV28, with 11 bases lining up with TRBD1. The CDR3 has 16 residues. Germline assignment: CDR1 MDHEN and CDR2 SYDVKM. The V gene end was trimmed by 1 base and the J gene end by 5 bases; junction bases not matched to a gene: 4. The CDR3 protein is CASSLFRTGGDQPQHF. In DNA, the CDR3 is TGTGCCAGCAGTTTATTTCGGACAGGGGGCGATCAGCCCCAGCATTTT.

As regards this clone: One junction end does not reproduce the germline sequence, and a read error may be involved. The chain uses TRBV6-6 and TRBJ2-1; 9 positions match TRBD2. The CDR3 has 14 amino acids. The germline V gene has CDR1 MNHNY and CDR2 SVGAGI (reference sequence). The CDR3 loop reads CASSYGTSYDEQFF. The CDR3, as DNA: TGTGCCAGCAGTTACGGGACTAGCTACGATGAGCAGTTCTTC.

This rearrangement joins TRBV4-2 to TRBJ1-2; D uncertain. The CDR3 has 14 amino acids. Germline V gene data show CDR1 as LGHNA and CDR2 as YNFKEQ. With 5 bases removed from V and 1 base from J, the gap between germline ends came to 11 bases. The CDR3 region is CASSREVVNYGYTF. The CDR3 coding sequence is TGTGCCAGCAGCAGGGAGGTAGTTAACTATGGCTACACCTTC.

The DNA of the CDR3 is TGTGCCAGCAGCCAAGAAAGGTTCCGGAACACTGAAGCTTTCTTT. Protein: CASSQERFRNTEAFF. V usage is TRBV3-1 (or the pseudogene TRBV3-2) and J usage is TRBJ1-1; D gene unclear. The CDR3 loop spans 15 amino acids. Trimming pared 0 bases from V and 1 base from J, leaving 9 bases between. Germline V gene data show CDR1 as LGHDT and CDR2 as YNNKEL (reference sequence).